This is a list of T cell receptor beta chains from one sample in a study of cytomegalovirus exposure and HLA in healthy donors. The repertoire was sequenced with immunoSEQ multiplex PCR; TCRdb's copy has only in-frame clones and lacks some. This sample yields some 200,000 clones, of which about two thirds are seen a single time; 2% to 3% belongs to the top ten. The sample consisted of PBMCs. The receptors originated from a man aged 40-49 years in good health and CMV-seropositive. CDR3s include the opening cysteine and the closing phenylalanine or tryptophan. A D gene is named only where the DNA matches it firmly. Where a row states a size, it is once, few, many or the class of an expanded clone; other rows omit it.

clone_size,v_call,d_call,j_call,cdr3_nt,cdr3_aa
once,TRBV2,TRBD1,TRBJ1-5,TGTGCCAGCAGTACAGGGGTTGGGAGTCAGCCCCAGCATTTT,CASSTGVGSQPQHF
few,TRBV4-1,-,TRBJ1-6,TGCGCCAGCAGCCAAGAGTCCCACAGCAATTCACCCCTCCACTTT,CASSQESHSNSPLHF
-,TRBV19,-,TRBJ1-3,TGTGCCAGTTGGGACACCCGGAACCTGGGACACACCATATATTTT,CASWDTRNLGHTIYF
once,TRBV9,TRBD1,TRBJ2-7,TGTGCCAGCAGCAAGCAGGGGGCGGACTACGAGCAGTACTTC,CASSKQGADYEQYF
few,TRBV5-4,TRBD1,TRBJ1-1,TGTGCCAGCAGCTTCCGGACAGGGGTATCCACTGAAGCTTTCTTT,CASSFRTGVSTEAFF
-,TRBV13,-,TRBJ2-2,TGTGCCAGCAGCTTCACCGGGGGATTTGGGGGGGAGCTGTTTTTT,CASSFTGGFGGELFF
-,TRBV7-9,TRBD1,TRBJ2-3,TGTTCCAGCAGCTCCTCAATCGGGACAGGGTTAGATACGCAGTATTTT,CSSSSSIGTGLDTQYF
-,TRBV7-2,-,TRBJ1-6,TGTGCCAGCAGTTCGACAGGTCCTGGAGGTTCACCCCTCCACTTT,CASSSTGPGGSPLHF
-,TRBV28,-,TRBJ2-5,TGTGCCAGCAGGGAGGGGGGGAAAGAGACCCAGTACTTC,CASREGGKETQYF
-,TRBV6-1,TRBD1,TRBJ2-5,TGTGCCAGCAGTCGGGACAGGGGAGAGACCCAGTACTTC,CASSRDRGETQYF
once,TRBV29-1,TRBD2,TRBJ2-3,TGCAGCGTTGAAGCTAGCGGGGTAGGAACAGATACGCAGTATTTT,CSVEASGVGTDTQYF
once,TRBV6-5,-,TRBJ1-5,TGTGCCAGCAGTTCGGACACATCAGGTCAGCCCCAGCATTTT,CASSSDTSGQPQHF
-,TRBV12-5,-,TRBJ1-1,TGTGCTAGTGGTCCAAACAGGGCATCGGGTGACACTGAAGCTTTCTTT,CASGPNRASGDTEAFF
once,TRBV7-9,-,TRBJ1-1,TGTTCCAGCACACGAGGGAGTGAAGCTTTCTTT,CSSTRGSEAFF
-,TRBV5-1,TRBD1,TRBJ2-7,TGCGCCAGCAGAACCGGGACAGGGTTCCACGAGCAGTACTTC,CASRTGTGFHEQYF
once,TRBV4-2,-,TRBJ1-5,TGTGCCAGCAGCCAAGTAAGTGGAGAGGATCAGCCCCAGCATTTT,CASSQVSGEDQPQHF
-,TRBV27,-,TRBJ2-7,TGTGCCAGCAGTTTATCGGCAGGCCCCCTCTCCTACGAGCAGTACTTC,CASSLSAGPLSYEQYF
-,TRBV28,TRBD1,TRBJ1-2,TGTGCCAGCAGCTCCGAGACAGGGCTCCCGAGCTATGGCTACACCTTC,CASSSETGLPSYGYTF
-,TRBV6-1,-,TRBJ1-1,TGTGCCAGCGCGTTATCTACAGAGAACACTGAAGCTTTCTTT,CASALSTENTEAFF
-,TRBV6-4,-,TRBJ1-5,TGTGCCAGCAGTGAACGGAGCAATCAGCCCCAGCATTTT,CASSERSNQPQHF
few,TRBV19,-,TRBJ1-2,TGTGCCAGCCGGACGGGAACTAACTATGGCTACACCTTC,CASRTGTNYGYTF
-,TRBV5-1,-,TRBJ2-5,TGCGCCAGCAGCTCCTGGGACACCCAAGAGACCCAGTACTTC,CASSSWDTQETQYF
few,TRBV5-5,TRBD1,TRBJ2-7,TGTGCCAGCAGCGGGACAGGGGCGCACTACGAGCAGTACTTC,CASSGTGAHYEQYF
-,TRBV28,-,TRBJ1-5,TGTGCCAGCAGTTTACATCGTATGGGAGGGAGGGGGAATCAGCCCCAGCATTTT,CASSLHRMGGRGNQPQHF
few,TRBV18,-,TRBJ2-7,TGTGCCAGCTCACCGCTGACGGGATACGAGCAGTACTTC,CASSPLTGYEQYF
-,TRBV9,TRBD2,TRBJ2-3,TGTGCCAGCAGCGTAGCTCTCACTAGCGGGGGGCCCGATACGCAGTATTTT,CASSVALTSGGPDTQYF
-,TRBV7-3,-,TRBJ1-2,TGTGCCAGCAGCGCCACTGGAGGGCCCGGCTACACCTTC,CASSATGGPGYTF